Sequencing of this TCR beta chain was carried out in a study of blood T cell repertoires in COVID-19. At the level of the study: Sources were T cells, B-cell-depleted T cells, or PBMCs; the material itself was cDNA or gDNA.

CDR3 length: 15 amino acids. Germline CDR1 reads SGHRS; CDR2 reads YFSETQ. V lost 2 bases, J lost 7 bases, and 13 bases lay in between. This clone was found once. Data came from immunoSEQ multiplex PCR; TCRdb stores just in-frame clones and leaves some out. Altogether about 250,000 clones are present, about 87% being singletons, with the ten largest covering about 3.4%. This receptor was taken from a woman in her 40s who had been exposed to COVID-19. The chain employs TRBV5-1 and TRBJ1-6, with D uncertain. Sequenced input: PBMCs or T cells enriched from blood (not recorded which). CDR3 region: CASSFRQSSNSPLHF. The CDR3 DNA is TGCGCCAGCAGCTTTAGACAATCCTCGAATTCACCCCTCCACTTT.